The rows below give T cell receptor beta chains drawn from one sample of a study of T cells in Graves' hyperthyroidism and ophthalmopathy. Using its own MiXCR run on the multiplex PCR reads, TCRdb lists one record per CDR3 protein. The sample lists 650,000 to 700,000 distinct CDR3 sequences, 17% occurring once. Sequenced sample: blood. All receptors derive from a man aged 50 to 59 with Graves' hyperthyroidism. Each CDR3 is given with its conserved first and last residue.

v_call,cdr3_length,j_call,cdr3_aa
TRBV7-9,13,TRBJ1-4,CASSIRDAEKLFF
TRBV20-1,15,TRBJ2-7,CSARTTSGYSYEQYF
TRBV7-9,13,TRBJ2-3,CASSAKAGLTQYF
TRBV2,18,TRBJ2-3,CASEGGTSGSLSTDTQYF
TRBV4-3,16,TRBJ2-7,CASSQDGAGPGGEQYF
TRBV9,15,TRBJ2-1,CASSAGTSDSNEQFF
TRBV29-1,11,TRBJ2-5,CSVADPGTQYF
TRBV11-1,13,TRBJ1-1,CASRYDGFTEAFF
TRBV7-6,17,TRBJ1-1,CASSSSRRLTGDTEAFF
TRBV4-1,15,TRBJ2-7,CASSQADGTAYEQYF
TRBV20-1,15,TRBJ2-7,CSAQPSGQGSYEQYF
TRBV12-3/TRBV12-4,13,TRBJ2-7,CASSSNSYYEQYF
TRBV6-1,14,TRBJ2-7,CASRGTSGSYEQYF
TRBV20-1,15,TRBJ1-5,CSARQNGQAHQPQHF
TRBV7-9,14,TRBJ2-2,CASSLVAATGELFF
TRBV5-4,16,TRBJ2-5,CASSLGLAELQETQYF
TRBV28,13,TRBJ1-1,CASSFLGGIEAFF
TRBV7-2,13,TRBJ2-7,CASTNEDSYEQYF
TRBV10-3,16,TRBJ1-1,CAISRQAGALNTEAFF
TRBV28,15,TRBJ2-1,CASSSPAEGWDEQFF
TRBV19,13,TRBJ1-2,CASSIAQFYGYTF
TRBV19,15,TRBJ2-3,CASSITSGATDTQYF
TRBV19,13,TRBJ2-7,CASSPGLAVEQYF
TRBV19,15,TRBJ1-2,CASSILGTGSSGYTF
TRBV29-1,17,TRBJ2-3,CSVPGTGALLRGDTQYF
TRBV19,15,TRBJ2-7,CASNARDGKTYEQYF
TRBV2,17,TRBJ2-7,CASSGPGRGGGIYEQYF
TRBV20-1,13,TRBJ2-7,CSASGQLPYEQYF
TRBV14,15,TRBJ2-7,CASSQDRLIFGEQYF
TRBV11-2,14,TRBJ1-2,CASRKTGGVSGYTF
TRBV30,12,TRBJ1-2,CAWGVVGYGYTF
TRBV27,16,TRBJ2-4,CASSRGTSGRGNIQYF
TRBV7-9,15,TRBJ1-5,CASSFPGQEGQPQHF
TRBV27,20,TRBJ2-5,CASSPNSLTSGSARGETQYF
TRBV4-2,16,TRBJ1-2,CASSQESGSDWYGYTF
TRBV12-3/TRBV12-4,16,TRBJ2-5,CASSPSGRASEETQYF
TRBV5-6,15,TRBJ2-7,CASSPGDLRWDEQYF
TRBV19,17,TRBJ1-5,CASSIDQDLYSNQPQHF
TRBV12-3/TRBV12-4,13,TRBJ2-5,CASSLQEMVTQYF
TRBV20-1,14,TRBJ2-1,CSAAPDGWVDEQFF
TRBV7-3,14,TRBJ2-3,CASSRDTFTDTQYF
TRBV29-1,9,TRBJ2-1,CSVESEQFF
TRBV6-4,14,TRBJ2-2,CASSEGINTGELFF
TRBV19,20,TRBJ2-6,CASSIGRGQAAISGANVLTF
TRBV18,14,TRBJ2-5,CASSPRATQETQYF
TRBV3-1,15,TRBJ1-3,CASSQPTGTGNTIYF
TRBV24-1,17,TRBJ2-3,CATSDGRGSMGTDTQYF
TRBV27,14,TRBJ2-3,CASTKTGGTDTQYF
TRBV2,17,TRBJ2-1,CASSVPRETLSYNEQFF
TRBV5-1,15,TRBJ2-1,CASSLAGGATPEQFF
TRBV6-5,16,TRBJ2-5,CASSYSGRRATETQYF
TRBV11-2,15,TRBJ2-7,CASSLEWRTDYEQYF
TRBV27,16,TRBJ2-1,CASRASRASSYNEQFF
TRBV7-8,17,TRBJ2-2,CASSLSTGGGYTGELFF
TRBV7-2,12,TRBJ2-2,CASSSPLGELFF
TRBV28,16,TRBJ1-1,CASSFPPSMLNTEAFF
TRBV11-2,15,TRBJ2-7,CASSLEVSDPYEQYF